The 13 T cell receptor beta chains presented below share a single source sample, sequenced in a study of vaccination effects on CD4 cells after COVID-19. Before sequencing took place, the ViraFEST assay used viral peptide pools to expand antigen-specific CD4+ T cells. Cells that had been cultured for roughly 9 days were the source of isolated CD4+ T cells. Two-dose BNT162b2 or mRNA-1273 vaccination was given to participants. Using immunoSEQ multiplex PCR, the repertoire was profiled, and TCRdb retains in-frame clones only, with some absent. The sample includes approximately 83,000 clones, roughly 80% seen only once; the top ten take 1.1%. No antigen has been assigned to these receptors. The sequencing here drew on CD4+ T cells from PBMCs cultured with HCoV-OC43 spike peptides, taken after COVID-19 vaccination. The sample's subset: HCoV-OC43 spike overlapping peptide pool stimulation. These receptors were taken from a human donor who received a COVID-19 vaccine.

The CDR3: CASSPSGSGGNTGELFF. The CDR3 DNA reads as TGCGCCAGCAGCCCTTCGGGTAGCGGGGGGAACACCGGGGAGCTGTTTTTT. This sequence joins TRBV5-1 and TRBJ2-2, with 9 bases that match TRBD2. The junction had 8 bases not matched to a gene; V was cut back by 4 bases and J by 1 base. Germline CDR1 is SGHRS and CDR2 is YFSETQ. The CDR3 spans 17 residues. Drawing the rest from reference TRBV5-1 and TRBJ2-2, the complete variable domain is KAGVTQTPRYLIKTRGQQVTLSCSPISGHRSVSWYQQTPGQGLQFLFEYFSETQRNKGNFPGRFSGRQFSNSRSEMNVSTLELGDSALYLCASSPSGSGGNTGELFFGEGSRLTVL.

This clone occurred a few times. This sequence joins TRBV20-1 and TRBJ1-1, with unresolved D. The CDR3 extends over 11 amino acids. Per germline, CDR1 DFQATT and CDR2 SNEGSKA (reference sequence). Trimming removed 5 bases from V and 8 bases from J, with 12 bases in between. CDR3 loop: CSAGSKREAFF. CDR3 DNA sequence: TGCAGTGCTGGCTCCAAACGAGAAGCTTTCTTT.

The V and J genes are TRBV7-2 and TRBJ2-5; 7 nucleotides line up with TRBD2. The CDR3 loop spans 16 amino acids. Losses at the gene ends were 1 base for V and 0 bases for J; bases not matched to a gene: 5. In germline, CDR1 is SGHTA, CDR2 FQGNSA. CDR3 protein: CASSLVAGEYQETQYF. The CDR3 DNA follows: TGTGCCAGCAGCTTAGTGGCGGGGGAGTACCAAGAGACCCAGTACTTC.

This clone came up once. The gene calls are TRBV7-9 and TRBJ2-7; weak D call: TRBD2 (5 bases). Germline CDR1 reads SEHNR; CDR2 reads FQNEAQ (reference sequence). There are 18 residues in the CDR3. Trimming removed 0 bases at V and 6 bases at J, with 24 bases between. The CDR3 bases are TGTGCCAGCAGCTTAGCGGTTCCATCTCGGGCACCGGGGTGCGAGCAGTACGTC. The encoded protein is CASSLAVPSRAPGCEQYV.

The sample holds a few counts of this clone. This sequence joins TRBV28 and TRBJ2-2; no firm D call. The V end lost 5 bases, the J end lost 1 base, and 11 bases lay between the germline ends. This CDR3 has 15 residues. Germline-derived CDR1 and CDR2 are MDHEN and SYDVKM. CDR3 sequence: CASSVSVGNTGELFF. In DNA form, the CDR3 reads TGTGCCAGCAGTGTTTCCGTGGGGAACACCGGGGAGCTGTTTTTT.

V gene TRBV11-2 combines with J gene TRBJ2-5; 7 bases line up with TRBD1. Per germline, CDR1 SGHAT and CDR2 FQNNGV. V was pared by 3 bases and J by 2 bases, with 0 bases of the junction left unmatched. This CDR3 is built from 13 residues. CDR3 DNA sequence: TGTGCCAGCAGCTTGGACAGGCAAGAGACCCAGTACTTC. It specifies CASSLDRQETQYF.

The chain joins TRBV5-1 to TRBJ1-6; TRBD1 matches 7 bases. Germline CDR1 and CDR2: SGHRS and YFSETQ. With V trimmed by 2 bases and J by 7 bases, 3 bases remained unmatched. This CDR3 spans 14 amino acids. DNA of the CDR3: TGCGCCAGCAGCTTAGGGGACAGAAATTCACCCCTCCACTTT. Amino acids: CASSLGDRNSPLHF. The whole variable domain, filled in from reference TRBV5-1 and TRBJ1-6, reads KAGVTQTPRYLIKTRGQQVTLSCSPISGHRSVSWYQQTPGQGLQFLFEYFSETQRNKGNFPGRFSGRQFSNSRSEMNVSTLELGDSALYLCASSLGDRNSPLHFGNGTRLTVT.

The chain has TRBV24-1 and TRBJ2-1; D possibly matches TRBD1 or TRBD2 (6 bases each). The CDR3 is made up of 17 amino acids. V lost 3 bases, J lost 3 bases, and 17 bases lay in between. Germline V gene lookup returns CDR1 KGHDR and CDR2 SFDVKD. The CDR3 loop is CATSDPFRGPYYNEQFF. In DNA form, the CDR3 reads TGTGCCACCAGTGATCCCTTCCGGGGGCCTTACTACAATGAGCAGTTCTTC.

CDR3 sequence reads: CASSPASGLGTGANVLTF. Written as DNA, the CDR3 is TGCGCCAGCAGCCCAGCTTCGGGACTAGGGACCGGGGCCAACGTCCTGACTTTC. The gene calls are TRBV5-1 and TRBJ2-6; 8 bases are a match to TRBD2. Trimming cost V 4 bases and J 4 bases; bases outside gene matches: 13. Germline CDR1 and CDR2: SGHRS and YFSETQ. The CDR3 runs 18 residues.

This chain connects TRBV9 to TRBJ2-3; 7 nucleotides line up with TRBD1. From germline, CDR1 is SGDLS and CDR2 YYNGEE. This CDR3 spans 13 amino acids. Losses at the gene ends were 5 bases for V and 2 bases for J; bases not matched to a gene: 2. CDR3 nucleotides: TGTGCCAGCAGGGGGACAGCCACAGATACGCAGTATTTT. Translating gives CASRGTATDTQYF.

The J gene is TRBJ2-3, the V gene TRBV24-1; the match to TRBD2 covers 10 bases. Germline assignment: CDR1 KGHDR and CDR2 SFDVKD. This CDR3 has 15 residues. V dropped 3 bases and J dropped 4; count of bases not matched to a gene: 3. The CDR3 DNA follows: TGTGCCACCAGTGATACTAGCGGGGCCTCAGATACGCAGTATTTT. It translates to CATSDTSGASDTQYF.

This clone has just one count. The chain links TRBV30 to TRBJ2-5, with a weak D call TRBD2 (6 bases). Per germline, CDR1 GTSNPN and CDR2 SVGIG (reference sequence). The CDR3 sequence is 12 residues long. Trimming took 3 bases from V and 5 from J, leaving 10 bases between them. The CDR3 sequence: CAWRTGGETQYF. CDR3 sequence (DNA): TGTGCCTGGAGAACCGGAGGGGAGACCCAGTACTTC.

This clone was picked up a small number of times. The chain has TRBV7-2 and TRBJ1-2, with D possibly being TRBD1 (6 bases). CDR1 is SGHTA, CDR2 FQGNSA, per germline. The CDR3 is 17 amino acids. V gave up 1 base and J gave up 0 bases, with 15 bases separating them. The CDR3 sequence: CASSLGARGTSNYGYTF. In nucleotides, the CDR3 is TGTGCCAGCAGCTTAGGGGCCAGGGGAACCTCTAACTATGGCTACACCTTC. Combining the CDR3 with reference TRBV7-2 and TRBJ1-2 gives the whole variable domain GAGVSQSPSNKVTEKGKDVELRCDPISGHTALYWYRQSLGQGLEFLIYFQGNSAPDKSGLPSDRFSAERTGGSVSTLTIQRTQQEDSAVYLCASSLGARGTSNYGYTFGSGTRLTVV.